This T cell receptor beta chain was recovered during a study of shared clonotypes between healthy human individuals. In this sample, this clone turned up once. Antigen unknown. TCRdb's copy holds only in-frame clones and misses some; the assay was immunoSEQ multiplex PCR. The sample has about 380,000 clones, approximately 97% seen once; the top ten hold more than 0.3%. Points from the study as a whole: Naive CD4 clonotype sharing across a few donors was about 5%. Compared with memory subsets, naive subsets generally had larger estimated richness. The study sampled only blood, and tissue repertoires likely differ. Incomplete sequencing of sorted subsets was indicated by rarefaction despite large depth.

Unmatched junction bases numbered 2, after V lost 4 bases and J lost 3 bases. This CDR3 has 15 residues. CDR1 and CDR2 (germline): SNHLY, FYNNEI. The J gene is TRBJ2-4, the V gene TRBV2, with TRBD2 matching 11 bases. The sequencing input was memory CD8+ T cells sorted from blood. Subset described: CD45RO+ cells pooled with CCR7-negative TemRA cells. This clonotype was obtained from a man under 40 in good health. The CDR3 protein is CASSALAGVKNIQYF. As DNA, the CDR3 is TGTGCCAGCAGTGCACTAGCGGGAGTCAAAAACATTCAGTACTTC.